This section outlines one T cell receptor (beta chain) sequence together with its context. Seattle's cohort entered during active infection and was followed longitudinally. This sample is part of a study of blood T cell repertoires in COVID-19. In the study overall: COVID-19 samples from acute and convalescent phases originated in the United States, Italy and Spain. PBMCs, B-cell-depleted T cells, or T cells were the source of the cDNA or gDNA that made up the material.

As originally analysed: Estimation of nucleated cell counts was performed using reference gene primer amplification. The repertoire was sequenced with immunoSEQ multiplex PCR; TCRdb's copy has only in-frame clones and lacks some. V and J calls and clone size are as listed in that table; D and trimming were resolved from the DNA. The sample contains 250,000 to 350,000 clones, more than 65% of which appear only once. This CDR3 is built from 17 residues. Germline CDR1 is MNHNS and CDR2 is SASEGT. J lost 0 bases, V lost 1 base, and 6 bases had no gene match. The specimen sequenced was peripheral blood. This chain connects TRBV6-1 to TRBJ2-4, with 7 bases fitting TRBD1. The sequence derives from a person aged 65-85 years with COVID-19, enrolled during active disease. CDR3 DNA sequence: TGTGCCAGCAGTGAAGAGGGGGCGGCTCTAGCCAAAAACATTCAGTACTTC. Amino acids: CASSEEGAALAKNIQYF.